The 15 T cell receptor beta chains in this list originate from one sample, sequenced in a study of control samples from healthy donors and cancer patients. TCRdb's copy holds only in-frame clones and misses some; the assay was immunoSEQ multiplex PCR. The sample has 150,000 to 200,000 clones, roughly 91% seen once. Input material: blood. Receptors were obtained from a woman younger than 45 in good health.

This chain links TRBV7-9 with TRBJ1-2, with TRBD1 matching 7 bases. This CDR3 region has 13 residues. Trimming took 5 bases from V and 11 from J; bases not matched to a gene: 11. CDR1 is SEHNR and CDR2 is FQNEAQ in the germline V gene (reference sequence). The CDR3 bases are TGTGCCAGCAGCCCTGGACAGGCCTCCCGGTACACCTTC. Its translation: CASSPGQASRYTF.

In this sample, this clone turned up once. The genes are TRBV10-3 and TRBJ2-2; TRBD1 agrees at 8 bases. The ends lost 6 bases at V and 6 bases at J; junction bases unmatched: 6. The CDR3 is 14 amino acids. CDR1 and CDR2 (germline): ENHRY, SYGVKD. The CDR3 loop is CAISPGQGPGELFF. The CDR3 region has the DNA TGTGCCATCAGCCCAGGACAGGGCCCCGGGGAGCTGTTTTTT.

This chain connects TRBV29-1 to TRBJ1-5; 8 bases are a match to TRBD1. The V gene's germline CDR1 is SQVTM and CDR2 ANQGSEA. The CDR3 is 12 amino acids. V trimming: 7 bases; J trimming: 3 bases; junction bases outside the gene matches: 2. The DNA of the CDR3 is TGCAGCGCAGGGGGCCTCAATCAGCCCCAGCATTTT. Its translation: CSAGGLNQPQHF.

The J gene is TRBJ2-7, the V gene TRBV5-4, with a possible D match to TRBD1 (5 bases). Trimming left V 0 bases short and J 4 bases short, with 8 bases between. The CDR3 length is 13 residues. In germline, CDR1 is SGHNT, CDR2 YYREEE (reference sequence). CDR3 in amino acids: CASSLGGRYEQYF. Written as DNA, the CDR3 is TGTGCCAGCAGCTTGGGGGGCCGGTACGAGCAGTACTTC. The full variable domain, with the rest looked up from reference TRBV5-4 and TRBJ2-7, is ETGVTQSPTHLIKTRGQQVTLRCSSQSGHNTVSWYQQALGQGPQFIFQYYREEENGRGNFPPRFSGLQFPNYSSELNVNALELDDSALYLCASSLGGRYEQYFGPGTRLTVT.

V usage is TRBV24-1 and J usage is TRBJ1-5; TRBD1 agrees at 10 bases. The CDR3 is 16 residues long. J gave up 2 bases and V 4 bases, and 4 bases lay outside the gene matches. The germline CDR1 and CDR2 sequences are KGHDR and SFDVKD. The CDR3 nucleotides are TGTGCCACCAGTGAAAAGACAGGGGGCGGCAATCAGCCCCAGCATTTT. It translates to CATSEKTGGGNQPQHF.

This clone was found a few times. The gene calls are TRBV18 and TRBJ2-7, with D maybe TRBD2 (6 bases). V lost 2 bases and J lost 2, with 10 bases in between. The CDR3 has 14 amino acids. Germline V gene data show CDR1 as KGHSH and CDR2 as LQKENI. CDR3 in amino acids: CASSPNWGAYEQYF. The CDR3 nucleotides read TGTGCCAGCTCACCAAATTGGGGGGCCTACGAGCAGTACTTC.

J is TRBJ2-2 and V is TRBV21-1; TRBD1, the table's D call, was not compared with the DNA. TRBV21-1 is termed a pseudogene. The CDR3 has 17 residues. The CDR3 region has the DNA TGTGCCAGCAGCAAAAGTGGGACAGGGCCGGGAACCGGGGAGCTGTTTTTT. It specifies CASSKSGTGPGTGELFF.

The chain joins TRBV7-3 to TRBJ2-4; 7 bases match TRBD2. The trim removed 0 bases at V and 9 bases at J, leaving 8 bases unmatched. The germline gives CDR1 SGHTA, CDR2 FQGTGA. The CDR3 has 15 residues. CDR3 bases: TGTGCCAGCAGCTTAACGGGAGGGTCCCAGGGCATTCAGTACTTC. It specifies CASSLTGGSQGIQYF.

The V call is TRBV28, the J call TRBJ1-5; 11 bases fit TRBD1. Germline CDR1 and CDR2: MDHEN and SYDVKM. Trimming took 3 bases from V and 7 from J; bases not matched to a gene: 8. The CDR3 consists of 16 residues. The CDR3: CASSFAGQGAGQPQHF. CDR3 coding DNA: TGTGCCAGCAGTTTCGCAGGACAGGGGGCGGGGCAGCCCCAGCATTTT. Full variable domain (outside the CDR3, taken from reference TRBV28 and TRBJ1-5): DVKVTQSSRYLVKRTGEKVFLECVQDMDHENMFWYRQDPGLGLRLIYFSYDVKMKEKGDIPEGYSVSREKKERFSLILESASTNQTSMYLCASSFAGQGAGQPQHFGDGTRLSIL.

The rearrangement joins TRBV11-3 to TRBJ1-3, with TRBD1 identical over 7 bases. J lost 0 bases, V lost 4 bases, and 6 bases had no gene match. CDR3 length: 16 amino acids. The germline V gene encodes CDR1 SGHNT and CDR2 YENEEA. The CDR3 is CASSSDRLPSGNTIYF. The CDR3, as DNA: TGTGCCAGCAGCTCGGACAGGCTACCCTCTGGAAACACCATATATTTT. Full variable domain (outside the CDR3, taken from reference TRBV11-3 and TRBJ1-3): EAGVVQSPRYKIIEKKQPVAFWCNPISGHNTLYWYLQNLGQGPELLIRYENEEAVDDSQLPKDRFSAERLKGVDSTLKIQPAELGDSAVYLCASSSDRLPSGNTIYFGEGSWLTVV.

This chain uses TRBV7-8 with TRBJ2-5; D ambiguous. The V gene lost 0 bases and the J gene lost 2 bases, with 7 bases spanning the gap. Germline V gene sequence: CDR1 SGHVS, CDR2 FQNEAQ. There are 14 residues in the CDR3. CDR3 DNA sequence: TGTGCCAGCAGCTTAGCGGGTGGGCAAGAGACCCAGTACTTC. This gives the protein CASSLAGGQETQYF.

The V call is TRBV15, the J call TRBJ1-2; maybe TRBD1 (5 bases). The V gene's germline CDR1 is LNHNV and CDR2 YYDKDF (reference sequence). V gave up 0 bases and J gave up 4 bases, with 9 bases separating them. This CDR3 comprises 14 residues. CDR3 DNA sequence: TGTGCCACCAGCAGAGATGGGGGGACCTATGGCTACACCTTC. It yields the protein CATSRDGGTYGYTF.

V is TRBV6-6 and J is TRBJ1-1; TRBD1 is a possible D gene (5 bases). Trimming took 6 bases from V and 0 from J, leaving 8 bases between them. The CDR3 has 13 residues. The germline gives CDR1 MNHNY, CDR2 SVGAGI (reference sequence). In DNA form, the CDR3 reads TGTGCCAGCAGGGACACCATGAACACTGAAGCTTTCTTT. Its translation is CASRDTMNTEAFF.

With respect to this clone: This clone may be a read error of a much larger clone one base away. Other DNA variants within this sample encode the same CDR3. The chain joins TRBV19 to TRBJ2-4; the match to TRBD1 covers 10 bases. V lost 6 bases to trimming and J lost 6 bases; unmatched junction nucleotides: 5. Germline V gene lookup returns CDR1 LNHDA and CDR2 SQIVND (reference sequence). The CDR3 is 14 amino acids. The CDR3 sequence: CASSGTGDGNIQYF. In DNA, the CDR3 is TGTGCCAGTAGCGGGACAGGGGATGGAAACATTCAGTACTTC.

CDR3: CASSVGLLNTGELFF. The CDR3 bases are TGTGCCAGCAGCGTAGGATTGCTAAACACCGGGGAGCTGTTTTTT. The genes are TRBV9 and TRBJ2-2; D remains ambiguous. The length of the CDR3 is 15 residues. Deletions cut 0 bases from V and 2 bases from J, with 8 bases between. The germline V gene encodes CDR1 SGDLS and CDR2 YYNGEE.